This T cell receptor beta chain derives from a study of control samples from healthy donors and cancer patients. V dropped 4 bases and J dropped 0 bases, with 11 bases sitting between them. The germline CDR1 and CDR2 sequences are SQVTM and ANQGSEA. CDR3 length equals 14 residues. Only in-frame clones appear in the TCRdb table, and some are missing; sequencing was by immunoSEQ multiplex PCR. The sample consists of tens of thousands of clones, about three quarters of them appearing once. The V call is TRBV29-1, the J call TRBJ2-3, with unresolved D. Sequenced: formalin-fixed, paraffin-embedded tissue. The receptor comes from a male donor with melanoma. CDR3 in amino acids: CSVAGTTSTDTQYF. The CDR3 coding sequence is TGCAGCGTTGCAGGAACCACTAGCACAGATACGCAGTATTTT.